The clone carrying this T cell receptor beta chain was observed a few times. No antigen is known for it. This sample was taken from a study of long-term antiretroviral therapy in people with HIV. Researchers report immunoSEQ v3.0 was run at survey level. Generated by immunoSEQ multiplex PCR, the TCRdb table keeps only in-frame clones and is missing some. The sample shows tens of thousands of clones, 93% of them seen only once. V dropped 3 bases and J dropped 0 bases, with 17 bases sitting between them. CDR1 and CDR2 from the germline V gene are SGHAT and FQDESV (reference sequence). The length of the CDR3 is 17 residues. Regarding the study as a whole: Diversity rose after ART but stayed below transplant donor controls. HIV repertoires spanned tighter CDR3 length ranges than controls did.

There were no participants with HIV treated outside the United States. The chain recombines TRBV11-1 with TRBJ1-2, with a weak D call TRBD1 (5 bases). The source was unsorted PBMCs, collected 7.6 years after starting antiretroviral therapy. The TCR originated in a woman aged 40 to 50 with HIV. CDR3 sequence: CASSFRGPAPTNYGYTF. DNA of the CDR3: TGTGCCAGCAGCTTTAGGGGCCCCGCTCCTACTAACTATGGCTACACCTTC.